Listed here are 15 T cell receptor beta chains from one sample, sequenced in a study of T-cell reconstitution after alpha-beta-depleted transplantation in children. Unique molecular identifiers were used in preparing the TCRbeta library. Using its own MiXCR run on the PCR reads, TCRdb lists one record per CDR3 protein. The sample includes roughly 420,000 distinct CDR3 sequences, roughly 17% of them seen just once. Material: PBMCs, mostly from graft donor cells, obtained 360 days after TCRalphabeta/CD19-depleted stem cell transplant. The receptors derive from a boy under two years old who had a stem cell transplant for Wiskott-Aldrich syndrome, so the T cells may come from the graft donor.

This clonotype was detected a few times. The chain has TRBV29-1 and TRBJ2-2, with D perhaps assigned TRBD1 or TRBD2 (5 bases each). CDR1 SQVTM and CDR2 ANQGSEA come from the germline V gene. The V and J ends lost 5 bases and 2 bases respectively, with 18 bases between them. The CDR3 has 16 amino acids. CDR3 sequence reads: CSVWGPGRFNTGELFF. The DNA for the CDR3 is TGCAGCGTTTGGGGACCTGGACGTTTCAACACCGGGGAGCTGTTTTTT.

This clonotype came up a few times. DNA for the CDR3: TGCGCCAGCAGCTTGGGGGCATATAAACTAGCGGGGATCGTTAAAGAGCAGTTCTTC. Translating it yields CASSLGAYKLAGIVKEQFF. V usage is TRBV5-1 and J usage is TRBJ2-1, with 10 bases matching TRBD2. V trimming: 0 bases; J trimming: 10 bases; junction bases outside the gene matches: 19. CDR1 and CDR2 (germline): SGHRS, YFSETQ. The CDR3 loop spans 19 amino acids.

The chain employs TRBV7-2 and TRBJ2-1, with D possibly matching TRBD1 (5 bases). This CDR3 comprises 16 residues. Germline CDR1 SGHTA, CDR2 FQGNSA. Trimming removed 1 base from V and 1 base from J, with 11 bases in between. In nucleotides, the CDR3 is TGTGCCAGCAGCTTAGGGGGCACGAAGTCCTACAATGAGCAGTTCTTC. Amino acids: CASSLGGTKSYNEQFF. The full variable domain, rest sourced from reference TRBV7-2 and TRBJ2-1, is GAGVSQSPSNKVTEKGKDVELRCDPISGHTALYWYRQSLGQGLEFLIYFQGNSAPDKSGLPSDRFSAERTGGSVSTLTIQRTQQEDSAVYLCASSLGGTKSYNEQFFGPGTRLTVL.

The chain has TRBV7-9 and TRBJ2-5; D is possibly TRBD1 (6 bases). V was trimmed by 3 bases and J by 1 base, leaving 9 bases between them. Germline V gene lookup returns CDR1 SEHNR and CDR2 FQNEAQ (reference sequence). The CDR3 length is 14 residues. In nucleotides, the CDR3 is TGTGCCAGCAGCTTCACAGGGACCCAAGAGACCCAGTACTTC. This codes for CASSFTGTQETQYF.

The V and J genes are TRBV12-3 or TRBV12-4 and TRBJ2-2, with D possibly being TRBD1 (6 bases). Trimming left V 6 bases short and J 5 bases short, with 10 bases between. The CDR3 contains 13 residues. CDR3 in DNA: TGTGCCAGCAGGCTAACAGGGACCGGGGAGCTGTTTTTT. Translated, it gives CASRLTGTGELFF.

The rearrangement uses TRBV5-4 and TRBJ1-1, with D unresolved. Germline CDR1 and CDR2: SGHNT and YYREEE (reference sequence). The V end was cut by 7 bases, the J end by 0 bases, with 13 bases between. CDR3 length equals 14 residues. For the CDR3, the DNA is TGTGCCAGCTTATCGGACCCACTGAACACTGAAGCTTTCTTT. It translates to CASLSDPLNTEAFF.

V is TRBV4-1 and J is TRBJ2-2; the match to TRBD2 covers 8 bases. This CDR3 comprises 19 residues. The V gene's germline CDR1 is MGHRA and CDR2 YSYEKL. The V gene end was trimmed by 2 bases and the J gene end by 3 bases; junction bases not matched to a gene: 14. CDR3 residues: CASSQPGTTRGAYTGELFF. The CDR3 DNA reads TGCGCCAGCAGCCAACCAGGGACTACGCGGGGGGCTTACACCGGGGAGCTGTTTTTT.

In its sample, this clonotype was seen a few times. The rearrangement uses TRBV12-3 or TRBV12-4 and TRBJ2-7; D gene ambiguous. V gave up 5 bases and J gave up 5 bases, with 10 bases separating them. This CDR3 region has 12 residues. CDR3 sequence: CASSLAYHEQYF. The CDR3, as DNA: TGTGCCAGCAGTCTGGCTTACCACGAGCAGTACTTC.

The sample holds a few counts of this clonotype. The chain has TRBV7-2 and TRBJ1-1; D possibly corresponds to TRBD1 (5 bases). V was clipped by 5 bases and J by 1 base, with 17 bases between them. Germline assignment: CDR1 SGHTA and CDR2 FQGNSA. There are 16 residues in the CDR3. CDR3 protein: CASSTHSGPRNTEAFF. CDR3 nucleotide sequence: TGTGCCAGCAGCACACACTCGGGGCCGAGGAACACTGAAGCTTTCTTT.

This sequence joins TRBV18 and TRBJ2-7, with D possibly being TRBD2 (7 bases). Looked up from germline, CDR1 is KGHSH and CDR2 is LQKENI. The CDR3 has 13 residues. V was shortened by 3 bases and J by 6 bases, with 12 bases between the two germline ends. The CDR3 bases are TGTGCCAGCTCACCGGGGGGGCCGAGCGAGCAGTACTTC. Protein product: CASSPGGPSEQYF.

This clonotype was picked up a small number of times. This chain connects TRBV24-1 to TRBJ2-3; TRBD1 matches at 8 bases. The CDR3 contains 16 residues. Germline assignment: CDR1 KGHDR and CDR2 SFDVKD. V lost 4 bases and J lost 2; bases outside the gene matches: 7. The CDR3 sequence is CATSDLGQEDTDTQYF. CDR3 in DNA: TGTGCCACCAGTGACCTGGGACAGGAGGACACAGATACGCAGTATTTT.

This clonotype was recorded only once. The rearrangement joins TRBV28 to TRBJ2-3, with 9 bases identical to TRBD1. CDR1 is MDHEN and CDR2 is SYDVKM in the germline V gene. The CDR3 is 15 residues long. V trimming: 4 bases; J trimming: 2 bases; junction bases outside the gene matches: 4. The CDR3 bases are TGTGCCAGCAGTTCCACAGGGGGCGTCACAGATACGCAGTATTTT. As protein: CASSSTGGVTDTQYF.

This clonotype was seen more than once but under ten times. CDR3 DNA sequence: TGTGCCAGCAGCTTAAGGCCAGGGGGCGGATTTCAAGAGACCCAGTACTTC. Its protein is CASSLRPGGGFQETQYF. The rearrangement links TRBV11-2 to TRBJ2-5, with 8 bases that match TRBD1. The V gene's germline CDR1 is SGHAT and CDR2 FQNNGV. With 2 bases clipped from V and 2 bases from J, the junction kept 10 bases outside the gene matches. The length of the CDR3 is 17 residues.

The table lists this clonotype with a few counts. V and J are TRBV29-1 and TRBJ1-2, with TRBD1 as a possible D gene (6 bases). The germline V and J ends were trimmed by 0 bases and 8 bases, with 10 bases remaining between them. Germline loops: CDR1 SQVTM, CDR2 ANQGSEA. This CDR3 is 12 amino acids long. The CDR3 DNA is TGCAGCGTTGAAGAGGGGGCGGGAGGCTACACCTTC. Translated: CSVEEGAGGYTF.

This clonotype was observed a few times. The rearrangement links TRBV6-1 to TRBJ1-4; D remains unclear. V gave up 6 bases and J gave up 6 bases, with 8 bases separating them. This CDR3 contains 12 residues. CDR1 and CDR2 from the germline V gene are MNHNS and SASEGT. The CDR3 loop is CASRGNYEKLFF. The CDR3 nucleotides read TGTGCCAGCAGGGGAAATTATGAAAAACTGTTTTTT.